The clone carrying this TCR beta chain showed up just a few times. Its specificity is unknown. The sample is drawn from a study of T cells in Graves' hyperthyroidism and ophthalmopathy. At the level of the study: Peripheral blood was drawn at first diagnosis, prior to all treatment. Study findings and constraints: Most expanded thyroid clonotypes above 0.001 recurred in blood.

Used for diagnoses were clinical symptoms, serum thyroxine and TRAb, thyroid ultrasound and orbital computed tomography. It was RNA transcripts that yielded the amplified TCR beta CDR3 regions. Primed by the HTBI set, a first-round RT-PCR was run on the TCR CDR3. MiXCR, run by TCRdb on the multiplex PCR reads, gives a single entry per CDR3 protein. The sample records about half a million distinct CDR3 sequences, just under 20% being singletons. The sequence was collected from a man in his forties or fifties with Graves' ophthalmopathy. Specimen: blood.

CDR3 nucleotides: TGTGCCATCAGTCGGGACCTAGCCTACGAGCAGTACTTC. Its protein product is CAISRDLAYEQYF. This chain connects TRBV10-3 to TRBJ2-7, with D perhaps assigned TRBD1 or TRBD2 (5 bases each). CDR1 ENHRY and CDR2 SYGVKD come from the germline V gene. This CDR3 is 13 amino acids long. V was pared by 5 bases and J by 2 bases, with 10 bases between.